The following is a T cell receptor (beta chain) sequence with its context. Its antigen is not identified. The table came from immunoSEQ multiplex PCR; TCRdb's copy has only in-frame clones and leaves some out. This sample yields about 88,000 clones, of which 91% are seen a single time; less than 0.45% belongs to the top ten. The sample originates from a study of graft-versus-host responses after intestinal transplantation. Study overall: Recipients were all induced with anti-thymocyte globulin, then given tacrolimus and steroids for about three years. Findings and limits, study-wide: Levels of circulating GvH clones at their peak were associated with early post-transplant HvG declines. High graft-versus-host to host-versus-graft T cell clonal ratios marked allografts of patients with graft-donor macrochimerism.

Trimming took off 1 base at V and 4 bases at J, with 7 bases between the two ends. The CDR3 spans 13 residues. Germline V gives CDR1 SGHAT, CDR2 FQNNGV. This TCR derives from a human donor who was the organ donor for an intestinal transplant. The starting material was unstimulated CD4+ T cells sorted from spleen or lymph node cells, obtained before transplant. This chain links TRBV11-2 with TRBJ2-5, with a weak D call TRBD1 (6 bases). The CDR3 DNA sequence: TGTGCCAGCAGCTTAGTCAGGGGAGAGACCCAGTACTTC. Amino acids: CASSLVRGETQYF.